The clone carrying this T cell receptor beta chain was counted at least ten times. Its antigen remains unidentified. The data derive from a study of T-cell memory formation after mild COVID-19. Study results and limitations: Those CD4+ clones that contracted were mainly in CM and EM (CD8+ ones in EMRA). Memory sampled before infection contained some responding clones, suggesting cross-reactive memory joined. Clones shrinking between day 15 and 85 showed a balanced CD4/CD8 split, and those that grew later tilted toward CD4+.

Trimming shortened V by 7 bases and J by 0 bases, and 10 bases separated the two germline ends. CDR1 is MDHEN and CDR2 is SYDVKM in the germline V gene. The CDR3 is made up of 14 amino acids. Amplification by 5'RACE using constant-segment primers produced TCR alpha and TCR beta cDNA libraries that carried sample barcodes and UMIs. TCRdb ran MiXCR on the 5' RACE reads and lists one entry per CDR3 protein. The sample gives around 35,000 distinct CDR3 sequences, 7% to 8% of which show up once; 25% to 35% is in the top ten. This clonotype was sampled from a man between 18 and 29 years old who had mild COVID-19 (a few samples of this study predate the infection). Cell type and time point are not known. V gene TRBV28 combines with J gene TRBJ1-3, with D uncertain. Sequencing was carried out using PBMCs or a T cell subset sorted from them (not recorded which). CDR3 nucleotides: TGTGCCAGCATGCGGTCCACCTCTGGAAACACCATATATTTT. Its protein product is CASMRSTSGNTIYF.